Each of the 15 T cell receptor beta chains below was sequenced from the same sample in a study of shared clonotypes between healthy human individuals. TCRdb's copy holds only in-frame clones and misses some; the assay was immunoSEQ multiplex PCR. The sample includes 470,000 or so clones, roughly 80% seen only once; the top ten take about 13%. What was sequenced was PBMCs. These receptors were taken from a woman aged 40 to 55 in good health. Some clones in this sample may be carry-over from other donors' samples.

V and J are TRBV5-1 and TRBJ2-7; 8 bases fit TRBD2. The CDR3 contains 14 residues. CDR1 SGHRS and CDR2 YFSETQ come from the germline V gene. The V segment lost 4 bases and the J segment 3 bases; nucleotides outside the gene matches: 6. CDR3 loop: CASSPGLVDYEQYF. The DNA for the CDR3 is TGCGCCAGCAGCCCGGGACTAGTGGACTACGAGCAGTACTTC. Using reference TRBV5-1 and TRBJ2-7 for the parts outside the CDR3, the full variable domain is KAGVTQTPRYLIKTRGQQVTLSCSPISGHRSVSWYQQTPGQGLQFLFEYFSETQRNKGNFPGRFSGRQFSNSRSEMNVSTLELGDSALYLCASSPGLVDYEQYFGPGTRLTVT.

There are a few counts of this clone. The chain has TRBV5-1 and TRBJ2-4, with a tentative D call TRBD1 (5 bases). The CDR3 is 15 residues long. Germline V gives CDR1 SGHRS, CDR2 YFSETQ. The ends were cut back, 3 bases at V and 7 bases at J, with 17 bases in the middle. The CDR3 reads CASSSQGGASNIQYF. The DNA of the CDR3 is TGCGCCAGCAGCTCGCAGGGTGGAGCGTCGAACATTCAGTACTTC. The complete variable domain, with remaining parts taken from reference TRBV5-1 and TRBJ2-4, reads KAGVTQTPRYLIKTRGQQVTLSCSPISGHRSVSWYQQTPGQGLQFLFEYFSETQRNKGNFPGRFSGRQFSNSRSEMNVSTLELGDSALYLCASSSQGGASNIQYFGAGTRLSVL.

To note about this clone: The same CDR3 arises from other DNA sequences in this sample as well. The V and J genes are TRBV11-2 and TRBJ2-3; D gene ambiguous. In germline, CDR1 is SGHAT, CDR2 FQNNGV. The length of the CDR3 is 13 residues. Trimming took off 5 bases at V and 1 base at J, with 7 bases between the two ends. In DNA form, the CDR3 reads TGTGCCAGCAGCCTTGGGGGCACAGATACGCAGTATTTT. Its protein is CASSLGGTDTQYF.

Turning to this clone: A read error is likely, as this CDR3 ends without the conserved phenylalanine or tryptophan. The chain is built from TRBV6-1 and TRBJ2-7, with a possible D match to TRBD1 (7 bases). Germline CDR1 and CDR2: MNHNS and SASEGT. Trimming left V 4 bases short and J 6 bases short, with 19 bases between. The CDR3 extends over 15 amino acids. The CDR3 loop is CASSVEEGAHVEQYL. CDR3 nucleotide sequence: TGTGCCAGCAGTGTAGAGGAGGGGGCGCATGTCGAGCAGTACTTA.

This clone was observed a single time. CDR3 nucleotide sequence: TGTGCCAGCAGCTTATCAGGGGCTGAAGCTTTCTTT. This encodes CASSLSGAEAFF. The V call is TRBV7-9, the J call TRBJ1-1, with a tentative D call TRBD1 (6 bases). V was clipped by 2 bases and J by 6 bases, with 7 bases between them. Germline V lookup: CDR1 SEHNR, CDR2 FQNEAQ (reference sequence). The CDR3 runs 12 residues. The full variable domain, completed using reference TRBV7-9 and TRBJ1-1, is DTGVSQNPRHKITKRGQNVTFRCDPISEHNRLYWYRQTLGQGPEFLTYFQNEAQLEKSRLLSDRFSAERPKGSFSTLEIQRTEQGDSAMYLCASSLSGAEAFFGQGTRLTVV.

This clone was seen a few times. This clone may be a read error of a much larger clone one base away. The sample carries other DNA sequences with the same CDR3. The V and J genes are TRBV5-1 and TRBJ2-5; 8 bases match TRBD1. The J segment lost 5 bases and the V segment lost 7 bases, leaving 7 bases of the junction unmatched. CDR3 length: 13 residues. Per the germline V gene, CDR1 is SGHRS and CDR2 is YFSETQ. CDR3 loop: CASSTGGRETQYF. CDR3 nucleotide sequence: TGCGCCAGCTCTACAGGGGGTAGGGAGACCCAGTACTTC. Supplemented by reference TRBV5-1 and TRBJ2-5, the full variable domain reads KAGVTQTPRYLIKTRGQQVTLSCSPISGHRSVSWYQQTPGQGLQFLFEYFSETQRNKGNFPGRFSGRQFSNSRSEMNVSTLELGDSALYLCASSTGGRETQYFGPGTRLLVL.

The rearrangement uses TRBV5-1 and TRBJ2-2; D unclear. Germline values: CDR1 SGHRS, CDR2 YFSETQ. V lost 2 bases and J 2 bases, leaving 13 bases between the germline ends. The CDR3 is 16 residues long. CDR3 in DNA: TGCGCCAGCAGCTTAGAACAGCAACCAAACACCGGGGAGCTGTTTTTT. Its translation: CASSLEQQPNTGELFF. Full variable domain (remainder filled in from reference TRBV5-1 and TRBJ2-2): KAGVTQTPRYLIKTRGQQVTLSCSPISGHRSVSWYQQTPGQGLQFLFEYFSETQRNKGNFPGRFSGRQFSNSRSEMNVSTLELGDSALYLCASSLEQQPNTGELFFGEGSRLTVL.

As regards this clone: A far larger clone is one base from this, pointing to a likely read error. Other DNA sequences in the same sample also yield this CDR3. This chain uses TRBV6-5 with TRBJ2-7; D is uncertain. This CDR3 region has 13 residues. Deletions cut 2 bases from V and 7 bases from J, with 12 bases between. From germline, CDR1 is MNHEY and CDR2 SVGAGI. The CDR3: CASSYRSKLEQYF. The CDR3 coding sequence is TGTGCCAGCAGTTACAGGTCGAAGCTAGAGCAGTACTTC.

V usage is TRBV11-2 and J usage is TRBJ2-5; 8 positions agree with TRBD1. Germline V gives CDR1 SGHAT, CDR2 FQNNGV. Germline trimming cut 5 bases from V and 4 bases from J; bases unmatched to any gene: 9. This CDR3 has 15 amino acids. The CDR3 nucleotides are TGTGCCAGCAGCACGGAGGGACAGGCAACAGAGACCCAGTACTTC. Its protein is CASSTEGQATETQYF.

On this clone itself: A far more abundant clone sits one base away, making this likely a read error. The chain carries TRBV27 and TRBJ1-2; TRBD1 agrees at 10 bases. Germline V gene sequence: CDR1 MNHEY, CDR2 SMNVEV (reference sequence). The V and J ends lost 5 bases and 8 bases, in that order; junction bases with no gene match: 5. There are 13 residues in the CDR3. Here the CDR3 reads CASSLRTGGGYTF. The CDR3 coding sequence is TGTGCCAGCAGTCTGAGGACAGGGGGGGGCTACACCTTC.

This clone has more than one count but fewer than ten. V gene TRBV6-1 combines with J gene TRBJ2-7; D could derive from TRBD1 or TRBD2 (5 bases each). This CDR3 region has 14 residues. Trimming removed 7 bases at V and 7 bases at J, with 20 bases between. Germline V lookup: CDR1 MNHNS, CDR2 SASEGT. CDR3 residues: CASTPRGEQAEQYF. The CDR3 nucleotides read TGTGCCAGCACTCCCCGAGGGGAACAGGCAGAGCAGTACTTC.

V and J are TRBV28 and TRBJ2-3; perhaps D is TRBD1 or TRBD2 (6 bases each). Germline CDR1 MDHEN, CDR2 SYDVKM. The V end lost 4 bases, the J end lost 5 bases, and 16 bases lay between the germline ends. CDR3 size: 15 residues. As DNA, the CDR3 is TGTGCCAGCAGTTCCCCGGGGGCAGGGGAAGATACGCAGTATTTT. Its translation: CASSSPGAGEDTQYF.

CDR3 coding DNA: TGCAGTGCTAGCAAAACAGAGACCCAGTACTTC. This translates into CSASKTETQYF. The V gene is TRBV20-1, the J gene TRBJ2-5; D gene ambiguous. The CDR3 length is 11 residues. Germline V lookup: CDR1 DFQATT, CDR2 SNEGSKA (reference sequence). The V gene lost 3 bases and the J gene lost 4 bases, with 6 bases spanning the gap.

The CDR3 region is CASSAFDGAFGNTIYF. DNA of the CDR3: TGTGCCAGCAGCGCGTTTGATGGCGCGTTTGGAAACACCATATATTTT. The chain carries TRBV9 and TRBJ1-3; D not certain. Germline V gene data show CDR1 as SGDLS and CDR2 as YYNGEE. V lost 3 bases and J lost 3, with 16 bases in between. The CDR3 loop spans 16 amino acids.

On this clone: Only one base separates this from a far larger clonotype, so it likely reflects a read error. This same CDR3 is encoded by further DNA sequences in the sample. The rearrangement links TRBV11-2 to TRBJ2-7; D not resolved. The germline V gene encodes CDR1 SGHAT and CDR2 FQNNGV. The CDR3 covers 17 residues. V was pared by 0 bases and J by 5 bases, with 20 bases between. The DNA of the CDR3 is TGTGCCAGCAGCTTAGACCCCCCGGTTTTTCTAGGGAACGAGCAGTACTTC. This translates into CASSLDPPVFLGNEQYF.